This TCR beta chain is from a study of blood T cell repertoires in COVID-19. Whole-study context: The study drew acute and convalescent COVID-19 samples from the United States, Italy and Spain. PBMCs, B-cell-depleted T cells, or T cells were the source of the cDNA or gDNA that made up the material.

How the authors handled the data: Reference gene primer amplification yielded estimated nucleated cell counts. Produced via immunoSEQ multiplex PCR; TCRdb's table is partial and in-frame only. V, J and clone size reflect that table, while D and trimming were determined from the DNA. The sample consists of 160,000 or so clones, 75% to 90% of them appearing once. J gave up 5 bases and V 2 bases, and 5 bases lay outside the gene matches. The CDR3 consists of 14 residues. CDR1 and CDR2 (germline): SGHNT, YYREEE (reference sequence). The genes are TRBV5-4 and TRBJ2-5; 8 bases map to TRBD1. The TCR sequence derives from a human donor in a cohort sampled during active COVID-19. Sequencing used peripheral blood. This chain's CDR3 is CASSFRQGWETQYF. The CDR3 region has the DNA TGTGCCAGCAGCTTTCGACAGGGGTGGGAGACCCAGTACTTC.